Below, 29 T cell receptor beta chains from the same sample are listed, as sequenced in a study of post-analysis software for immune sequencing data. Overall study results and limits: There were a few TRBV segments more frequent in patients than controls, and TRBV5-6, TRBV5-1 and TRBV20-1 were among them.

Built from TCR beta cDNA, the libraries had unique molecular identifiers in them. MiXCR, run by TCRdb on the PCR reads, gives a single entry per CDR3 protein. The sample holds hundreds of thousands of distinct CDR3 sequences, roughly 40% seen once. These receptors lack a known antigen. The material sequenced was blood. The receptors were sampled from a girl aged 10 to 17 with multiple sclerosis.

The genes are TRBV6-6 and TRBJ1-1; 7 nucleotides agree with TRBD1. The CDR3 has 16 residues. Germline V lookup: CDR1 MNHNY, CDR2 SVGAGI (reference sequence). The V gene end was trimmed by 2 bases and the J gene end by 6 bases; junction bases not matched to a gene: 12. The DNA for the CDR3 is TGTGCCAGCAGTTACCTAAGAACCCACAGGGGCTCTGAAGCTTTCTTT. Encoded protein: CASSYLRTHRGSEAFF.

The CDR3 DNA sequence: TGTGCCAGCAGCTTCCGTCCGTGGCGGGAGACCTACAATGAGCAGTTCTTC. It is translated as CASSFRPWRETYNEQFF. The gene calls are TRBV7-2 and TRBJ2-1; 7 nucleotides agree with TRBD2. V dropped 3 bases and J dropped 2; count of bases not matched to a gene: 10. The CDR3 consists of 17 residues. Germline lookup yields CDR1 SGHTA and CDR2 FQGNSA.

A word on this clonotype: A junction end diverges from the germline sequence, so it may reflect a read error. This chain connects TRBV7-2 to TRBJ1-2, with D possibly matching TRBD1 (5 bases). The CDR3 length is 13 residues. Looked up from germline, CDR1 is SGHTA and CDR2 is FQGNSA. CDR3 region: CASSLDTNYDYTF. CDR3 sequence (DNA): TGTGCCAGCAGCTTGGACACTAACTATGACTACACCTTC.

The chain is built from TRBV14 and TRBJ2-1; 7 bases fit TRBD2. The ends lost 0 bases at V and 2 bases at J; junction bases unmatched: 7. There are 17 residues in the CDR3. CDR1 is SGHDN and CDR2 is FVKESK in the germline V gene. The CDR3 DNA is TGTGCCAGCAGCCAAGATTGGGGGGGAGGTCCCTACAATGAGCAGTTCTTC. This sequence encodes CASSQDWGGGPYNEQFF.

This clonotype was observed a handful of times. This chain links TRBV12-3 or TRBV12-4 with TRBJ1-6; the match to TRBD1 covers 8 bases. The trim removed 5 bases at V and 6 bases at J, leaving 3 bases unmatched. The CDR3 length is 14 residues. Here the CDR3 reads CASSRGQGNSPLHF. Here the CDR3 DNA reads TGTGCCAGCAGTCGAGGACAGGGTAATTCACCCCTCCACTTT.

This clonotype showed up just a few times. CDR3 DNA sequence: TGTGCCAGCTCACCCCCCGGCATGGCTATATCTGGGGCCAACGTCCTGACTTTC. This sequence encodes CASSPPGMAISGANVLTF. The chain combines TRBV18 with TRBJ2-6; D is unclear. The V end lost 3 bases, the J end lost 1 base, and 16 bases lay between the germline ends. CDR1 and CDR2 (germline): KGHSH, LQKENI. This CDR3 region has 18 residues.

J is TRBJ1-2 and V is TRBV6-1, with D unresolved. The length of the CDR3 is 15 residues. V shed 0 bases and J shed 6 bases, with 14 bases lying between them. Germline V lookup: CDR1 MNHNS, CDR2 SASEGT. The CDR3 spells CASSEAGRFGDGYTF. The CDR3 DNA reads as TGTGCCAGCAGTGAAGCGGGCAGGTTCGGGGATGGCTACACCTTC.

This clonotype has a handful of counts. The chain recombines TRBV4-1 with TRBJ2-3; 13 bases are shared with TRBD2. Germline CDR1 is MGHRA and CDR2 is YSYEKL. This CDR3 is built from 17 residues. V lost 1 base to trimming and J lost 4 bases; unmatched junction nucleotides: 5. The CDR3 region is CASSQARTSGGADTQYF. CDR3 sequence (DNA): TGCGCCAGCAGCCAAGCACGAACTAGCGGGGGGGCAGATACGCAGTATTTT.

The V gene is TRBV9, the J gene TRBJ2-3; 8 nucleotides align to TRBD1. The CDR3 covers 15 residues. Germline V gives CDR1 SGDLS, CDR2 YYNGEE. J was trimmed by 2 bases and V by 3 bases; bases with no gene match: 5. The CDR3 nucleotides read TGTGCCAGCAGCGATCAGGGGGCGCCCACAGATACGCAGTATTTT. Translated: CASSDQGAPTDTQYF.

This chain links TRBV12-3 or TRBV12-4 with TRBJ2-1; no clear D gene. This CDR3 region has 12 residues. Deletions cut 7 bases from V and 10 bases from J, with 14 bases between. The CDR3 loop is CASTSLGREQFF. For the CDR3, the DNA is TGTGCCAGCACCTCCCTGGGTAGGGAGCAGTTCTTC.

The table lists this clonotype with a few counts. CDR3 in amino acids: CASLRTVQYF. As DNA, the CDR3 is TGCGCCAGCCTCAGGACAGTGCAGTACTTC. V and J are TRBV5-1 and TRBJ2-4, with a tentative D call TRBD1 (6 bases). The CDR3 has 10 residues. Germline CDR1 and CDR2: SGHRS and YFSETQ. With 7 bases removed from V and 13 bases from J, the gap between germline ends came to 12 bases.

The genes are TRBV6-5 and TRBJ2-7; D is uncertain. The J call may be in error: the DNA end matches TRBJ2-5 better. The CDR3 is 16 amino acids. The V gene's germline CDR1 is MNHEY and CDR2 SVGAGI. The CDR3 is CASSYVGRLREETQYF. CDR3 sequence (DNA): TGTGCCAGCAGTTACGTGGGCAGATTACGAGAAGAGACCCAGTACTTC.

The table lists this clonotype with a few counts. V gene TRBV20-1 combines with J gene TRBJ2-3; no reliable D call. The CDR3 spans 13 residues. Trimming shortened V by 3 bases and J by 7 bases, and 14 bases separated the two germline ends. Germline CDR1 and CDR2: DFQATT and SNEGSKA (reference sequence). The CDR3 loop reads CSASSSSENTQYF. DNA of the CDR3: TGCAGTGCTAGTTCTTCTTCAGAGAATACGCAGTATTTT.

CDR3 protein: CASSTRLAGVGEQYF. DNA of the CDR3: TGTGCCAGCAGCACCCGACTAGCGGGAGTAGGCGAGCAGTACTTC. The genes are TRBV12-3 or TRBV12-4 and TRBJ2-7; 12 bases match TRBD2. V lost 6 bases to trimming and J lost 6 bases; unmatched junction nucleotides: 9. This CDR3 spans 15 amino acids.

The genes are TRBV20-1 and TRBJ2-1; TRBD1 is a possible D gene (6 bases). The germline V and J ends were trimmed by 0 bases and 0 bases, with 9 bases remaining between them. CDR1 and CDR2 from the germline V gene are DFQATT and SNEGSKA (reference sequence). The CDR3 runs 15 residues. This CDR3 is CSARDQGSSYNEQFF. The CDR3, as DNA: TGCAGTGCTAGAGATCAGGGGAGCTCCTACAATGAGCAGTTCTTC.

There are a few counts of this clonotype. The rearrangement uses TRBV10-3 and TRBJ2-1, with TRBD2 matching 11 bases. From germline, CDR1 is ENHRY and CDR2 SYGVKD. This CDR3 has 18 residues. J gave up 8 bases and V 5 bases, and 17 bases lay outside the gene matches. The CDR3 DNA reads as TGTGCCATCAGTCGCCCCTCGGTAGCGGGAGGGCCACACGATGAGCAGTTCTTC. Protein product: CAISRPSVAGGPHDEQFF.

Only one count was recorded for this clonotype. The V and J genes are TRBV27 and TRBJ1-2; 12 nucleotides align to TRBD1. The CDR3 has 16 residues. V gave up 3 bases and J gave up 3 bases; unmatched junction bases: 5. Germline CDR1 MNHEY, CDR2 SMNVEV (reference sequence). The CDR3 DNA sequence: TGTGCCAGCAGTTTCGGGACAGGGGGCGTAGACTATGGCTACACCTTC. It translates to CASSFGTGGVDYGYTF.

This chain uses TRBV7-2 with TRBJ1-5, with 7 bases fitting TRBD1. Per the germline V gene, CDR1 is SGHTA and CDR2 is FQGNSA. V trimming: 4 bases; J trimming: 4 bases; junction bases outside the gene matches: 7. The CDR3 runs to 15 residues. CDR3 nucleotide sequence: TGTGCCAGCAGCTACCGGGACAGCCGAAATCAGCCCCAGCATTTT. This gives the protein CASSYRDSRNQPQHF.

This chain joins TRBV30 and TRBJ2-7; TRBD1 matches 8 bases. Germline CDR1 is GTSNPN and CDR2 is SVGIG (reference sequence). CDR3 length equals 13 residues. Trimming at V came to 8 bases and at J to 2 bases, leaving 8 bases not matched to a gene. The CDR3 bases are TGTGCCGGTCGTGTGACAGGGGCCTACGAGCAGTACTTC. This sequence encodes CAGRVTGAYEQYF.

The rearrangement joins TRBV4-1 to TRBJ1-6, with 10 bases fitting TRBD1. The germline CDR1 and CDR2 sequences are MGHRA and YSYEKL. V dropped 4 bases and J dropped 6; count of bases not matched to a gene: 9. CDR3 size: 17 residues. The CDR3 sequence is CASSPLGQGEFNSPLHF. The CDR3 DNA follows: TGCGCCAGCAGCCCCCTCGGACAGGGGGAATTTAATTCACCCCTCCACTTT.

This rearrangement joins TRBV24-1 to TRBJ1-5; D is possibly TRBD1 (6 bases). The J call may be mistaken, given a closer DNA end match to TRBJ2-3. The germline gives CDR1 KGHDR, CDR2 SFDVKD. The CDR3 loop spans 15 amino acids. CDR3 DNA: TGTGCCACCAGTGATTCGACAGGTCCCACAGATACGCAGTATTTT. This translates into CATSDSTGPTDTQYF.

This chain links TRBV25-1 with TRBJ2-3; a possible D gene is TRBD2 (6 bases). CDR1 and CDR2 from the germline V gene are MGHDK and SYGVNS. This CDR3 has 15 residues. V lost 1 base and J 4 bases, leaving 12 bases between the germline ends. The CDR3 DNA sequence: TGTGCCAGCAGTGAATCTCGCGGGGCTGCAGATACGCAGTATTTT. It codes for CASSESRGAADTQYF.

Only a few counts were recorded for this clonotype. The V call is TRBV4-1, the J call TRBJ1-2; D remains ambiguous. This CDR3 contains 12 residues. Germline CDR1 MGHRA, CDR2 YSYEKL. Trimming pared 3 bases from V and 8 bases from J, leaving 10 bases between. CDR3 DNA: TGCGCCAGCAGCCACACCAGTCCGGGCTACACCTTC. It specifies CASSHTSPGYTF.

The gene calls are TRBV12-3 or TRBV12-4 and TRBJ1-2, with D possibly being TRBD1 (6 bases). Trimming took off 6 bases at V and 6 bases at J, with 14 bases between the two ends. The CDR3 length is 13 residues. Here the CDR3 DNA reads TGTGCCAGCAGGCCCACAGGGTCCGATGGCTACACCTTC. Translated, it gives CASRPTGSDGYTF.

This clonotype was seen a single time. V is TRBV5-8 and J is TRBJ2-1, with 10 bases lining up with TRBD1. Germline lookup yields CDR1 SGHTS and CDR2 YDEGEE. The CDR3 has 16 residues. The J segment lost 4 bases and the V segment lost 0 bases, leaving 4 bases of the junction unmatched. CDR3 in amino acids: CASSLGQGAGYNEQFF. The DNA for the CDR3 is TGTGCCAGCAGCTTGGGACAGGGGGCCGGTTACAATGAGCAGTTCTTC.

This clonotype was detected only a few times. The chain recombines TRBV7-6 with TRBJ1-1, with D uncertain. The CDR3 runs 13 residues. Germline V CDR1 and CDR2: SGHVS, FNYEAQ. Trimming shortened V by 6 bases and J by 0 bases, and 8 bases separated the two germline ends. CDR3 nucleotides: TGTGCCAGCAGTTCCGATATGAACACTGAAGCTTTCTTT. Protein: CASSSDMNTEAFF.

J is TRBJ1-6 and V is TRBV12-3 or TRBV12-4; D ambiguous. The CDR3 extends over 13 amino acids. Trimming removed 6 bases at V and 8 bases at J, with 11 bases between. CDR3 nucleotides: TGTGCCAGCAGCCGGGCTGGCGATTCACCCCTCCACTTT. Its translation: CASSRAGDSPLHF.

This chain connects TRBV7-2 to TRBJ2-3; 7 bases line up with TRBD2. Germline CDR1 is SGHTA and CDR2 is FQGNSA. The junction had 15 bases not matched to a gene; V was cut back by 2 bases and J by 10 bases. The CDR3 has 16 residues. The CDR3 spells CASSLSPAGSRVAQYF. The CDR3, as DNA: TGTGCCAGCAGCTTAAGTCCAGCGGGGTCCCGTGTTGCGCAGTATTTT.

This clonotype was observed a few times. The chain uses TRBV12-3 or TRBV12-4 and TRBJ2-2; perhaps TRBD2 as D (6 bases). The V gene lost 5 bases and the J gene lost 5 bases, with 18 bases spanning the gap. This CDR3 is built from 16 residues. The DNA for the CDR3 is TGTGCCAGCAGTACGAGTTGGGACTTCCGAACCGGGGAGCTGTTTTTT. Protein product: CASSTSWDFRTGELFF.